This T cell receptor beta chain was observed in a study of CD8+ T cells in alopecia areata. Study-wide results and limits: Possibly as an HLA-related effect, TCR sharing across patients appeared less clear than in mice. There were also resident alphabeta T cells of normal skin sequenced in scalp samples.

A few counts support this clone. Antigen specificity is unknown. It was cDNA, reverse transcribed from extracted RNA, that served as the sequencing template. Clones were sequenced by immunoSEQ multiplex PCR, and TCRdb holds only the in-frame ones, with some missing. The table has some 200,000 clones, about 61% seen once. PBMC-derived CD4+ and CD8+ T cells were sorted. The clonotype originates from a human donor in good health. Sequenced sample: CD8+ T cells sorted from blood.

This chain's CDR3 is CASSLVKGKKGTEAFF. CDR3 coding DNA: TGCGCCAGCAGCTTGGTAAAGGGAAAGAAGGGCACTGAAGCTTTCTTT. The J gene is TRBJ1-1, the V gene TRBV5-1; no reliable D call. The CDR3 runs 16 residues. The V gene's germline CDR1 is SGHRS and CDR2 YFSETQ. Trimming cost V 0 bases and J 4 bases, with 16 bases left between them.